A selection of T cell receptor beta chains follows, all from one sample in a study of CD4+ T cells in melanoma. Using immunoSEQ multiplex PCR, the repertoire was profiled, and TCRdb retains in-frame clones only, with some absent. The table includes fewer than 150,000 clones, 80% to 95% detected once. These receptors were collected from a human donor with melanoma. The CDR3 runs from the conserved cysteine through the conserved F or W. A D gene is named only where the DNA matches it firmly. Clone size appears in some rows only: once, few, many, or a class for an expanded clone.

d_call	j_call	v_call	clone_size	cdr3_aa	cdr3_nt
TRBD1	TRBJ1-2	TRBV6-6	-	CAVTGAPLNGYTF	TGTGCCGTGACAGGGGCCCCATTAAATGGCTACACCTTC
-	TRBJ1-2	TRBV10-2	-	CASSGTSGYTF	TGCGCCAGCAGTGGCACTAGCGGCTACACCTTC
-	TRBJ2-5	TRBV6-6	-	CASTDRMRNEETQYF	TGTGCCAGCACTGATAGGATGCGGAATGAAGAGACCCAGTACTTC
-	TRBJ1-1	TRBV7-9	-	CASSLEGLEAFF	TGTGCCAGCAGCTTAGAAGGTTTAGAAGCTTTCTTT
-	TRBJ1-6	TRBV19	-	CASSIAGYNSPLHF	TGTGCCAGTAGTATCGCGGGCTATAATTCACCCCTCCACTTT
-	TRBJ1-5	TRBV5-1	-	CASSLEPDQPQHF	TGCGCCAGCAGCTTGGAGCCCGATCAGCCCCAGCATTTT
-	TRBJ1-1	TRBV18	-	CASSPSFLGNTEAFF	TGTGCCAGCTCACCATCGTTCCTAGGGAACACTGAAGCTTTCTTT
-	TRBJ1-1	TRBV5-1	-	CASTGTVGTEAFF	TGCGCCAGCACGGGGACCGTTGGAACTGAAGCTTTCTTT
-	TRBJ2-1	TRBV4-2	-	CASSQEPDRVSYNEQFF	TGTGCCAGCAGCCAAGAACCGGACCGGGTCTCCTACAATGAGCAGTTCTTC
-	TRBJ1-2	TRBV19	-	CAGSKDSLNYGYTF	TGTGCCGGTAGTAAAGACAGCCTAAACTATGGCTACACCTTC
-	TRBJ1-5	TRBV27	-	CASSSLGGGNQPQHF	TGTGCCAGCAGTTCTTTAGGGGGTGGCAATCAGCCCCAGCATTTT
-	TRBJ1-1	TRBV7-9	-	CASSRQVGAGTEAFF	TGTGCCAGCAGCCGACAGGTAGGGGCTGGCACTGAAGCTTTCTTT
TRBD1	TRBJ2-2	TRBV6-1	-	CASSEAWDRNTGELFF	TGTGCCAGCAGTGAAGCTTGGGACAGGAACACCGGGGAGCTGTTTTTT
-	TRBJ2-6	TRBV2	-	CASSEGGGANVLTF	TGTGCCAGCAGTGAAGGTGGGGGGGCCAACGTCCTGACTTTC
TRBD2	TRBJ2-1	TRBV14	-	CASSPWKTSGGYEQFF	TGTGCCAGCAGCCCCTGGAAGACTAGCGGGGGGTATGAGCAGTTCTTC
-	TRBJ1-1	TRBV19	-	CASRRDVTEAFF	TGTGCCAGTAGAAGGGATGTCACTGAAGCTTTCTTT
-	TRBJ1-2	TRBV19	-	CASASGGGGYTF	TGTGCCAGTGCATCCGGGGGCGGTGGCTACACCTTC
-	TRBJ1-1	TRBV5-1	-	CASSWSLNTEAFF	TGCGCCAGCAGCTGGAGTTTGAACACTGAAGCTTTCTTT
-	TRBJ1-5	TRBV5-6	-	CASSLYRDPSNQPQHF	TGTGCCAGCAGCTTGTACAGGGACCCTAGCAATCAGCCCCAGCATTTT
-	TRBJ2-1	TRBV5-1	-	CASSLNTGKRFNEQFF	TGCGCCAGCAGCTTGAACACAGGGAAACGATTTAATGAGCAGTTCTTC
-	TRBJ2-7	TRBV19	-	CASSPGGYEQYF	TGTGCCAGTAGTCCTGGGGGCTACGAGCAGTACTTC
-	TRBJ2-1	TRBV5-5	-	CASFDLYNEQFF	TGTGCCAGCTTCGACCTTTACAATGAGCAGTTCTTC
TRBD1	TRBJ2-2	TRBV30	-	CAWSAAGTVNTGELFF	TGTGCCTGGAGTGCAGCCGGGACAGTGAACACCGGGGAGCTGTTTTTT
-	TRBJ1-5	TRBV19	-	CASSLGHFSNQPQHF	TGTGCCAGTAGTTTAGGACACTTTAGCAATCAGCCCCAGCATTTT
-	TRBJ1-1	TRBV11-2	-	CASSPRHGITEAFF	TGTGCCAGCAGCCCTCGACACGGGATTACTGAAGCTTTCTTT
-	TRBJ2-1	TRBV5-1	-	CASSLAGASSYNEQFF	TGCGCCAGCAGCTTGGCCGGCGCTTCCTCCTACAATGAGCAGTTCTTC
-	TRBJ1-3	TRBV7-9	once	CASSPLEKGNTIYF	TGTGCCAGCAGCCCCTTAGAAAAAGGGAACACCATATATTTT
-	TRBJ2-2	TRBV7-3	-	CASRYSRVAGELFF	TGTGCCAGCAGGTACAGCCGGGTTGCCGGGGAGCTGTTTTTT
-	TRBJ2-1	TRBV6-1	-	CASSDVVYNEQFF	TGTGCCAGCAGTGATGTGGTCTACAATGAGCAGTTCTTC
-	TRBJ2-1	TRBV7-7	-	CASSLELWGDEQFF	TGTGCCAGCAGCTTAGAACTCTGGGGGGATGAGCAGTTCTTC
-	TRBJ2-3	TRBV11-2	few	CASRLDRNTDTQYF	TGTGCCAGCAGGTTAGACAGGAACACAGATACGCAGTATTTT
-	TRBJ1-2	TRBV10-2	-	CASSGWDGYTF	TGCGCCAGCTCCGGTTGGGATGGCTACACCTTC
-	TRBJ1-2	TRBV19	once	CASSIVQANDGYTF	TGTGCCAGTAGTATAGTCCAGGCGAACGATGGCTACACCTTC
TRBD1	TRBJ2-2	TRBV5-1	-	CASSSPDRVGGELFF	TGCGCCAGCAGCTCACCCGACAGGGTTGGCGGGGAGCTGTTTTTT
-	TRBJ2-7	TRBV9	-	CASSVGHRRRVVMYF	TGTGCCAGCAGCGTAGGGCACAGACGGCGGGTCGTAATGTACTTC
TRBD1	TRBJ1-4	TRBV4-2	-	CASTIHPARTGGEKLFF	TGTGCCAGCACGATACACCCCGCGAGAACAGGGGGGGAAAAACTGTTTTTT
-	TRBJ1-5	TRBV14	-	CASRAQVPNQPQHF	TGTGCCAGCAGGGCACAGGTTCCTAATCAGCCCCAGCATTTT
-	TRBJ2-3	TRBV5-1	-	CASSLPGRDTQYF	TGCGCCAGCAGCTTACCGGGACGGGATACGCAGTATTTT
-	TRBJ1-1	TRBV30	-	CAWNSRSTEAFF	TGTGCCTGGAATTCACGATCCACTGAAGCTTTCTTT
-	TRBJ2-3	TRBV7-8	-	CASSLYAQPQYF	TGTGCCAGCAGCTTATACGCCCAACCGCAGTATTTT
TRBD2	TRBJ2-5	TRBV4-2	once	CASSPAVSGGQETQYF	TGTGCCAGCAGCCCGGCGGTTAGCGGGGGGCAAGAGACCCAGTACTTC
-	TRBJ1-1	TRBV11-2	-	CASSPSRGVTEAFF	TGTGCCAGCAGCCCGAGCAGGGGAGTCACTGAAGCTTTCTTT
-	TRBJ1-1	TRBV9	-	CASSVGRGATEAFF	TGTGCCAGCAGCGTAGGACGCGGGGCCACTGAAGCTTTCTTT
-	TRBJ1-2	TRBV6-1	-	CASSAQEGRSYTF	TGTGCCAGCAGTGCGCAAGAGGGTAGAAGCTACACCTTC
TRBD1	TRBJ1-2	TRBV5-1	-	CASYTAPTGIDGYTF	TGCGCCAGCTATACCGCCCCGACAGGGATCGATGGCTACACCTTC
TRBD2	TRBJ2-5	TRBV4-1	-	CASSQGLAGEETQYF	TGCGCCAGCAGCCAAGGACTAGCGGGGGAAGAGACCCAGTACTTC
-	TRBJ2-3	TRBV6-1	few	CASSDRGSNTQYF	TGTGCCAGCAGTGACCGGGGTTCAAATACGCAGTATTTT
TRBD2	TRBJ2-5	TRBV29-1	-	CSVDGGEETQYF	TGCAGCGTTGACGGGGGGGAGGAGACCCAGTACTTC
TRBD2	TRBJ2-4	TRBV30	-	CAWSQTGTRNIQYF	TGTGCCTGGAGCCAAACAGGGACTAGAAACATTCAGTACTTC
-	TRBJ1-2	TRBV9	-	CASSPAWEDYGYTF	TGTGCCAGCAGCCCGGCCTGGGAAGACTATGGCTACACCTTC
-	TRBJ2-1	TRBV5-6	-	CASSLYGQQDNEQFF	TGTGCCAGCAGCTTGTATGGACAGCAAGACAATGAGCAGTTCTTC
-	TRBJ1-2	TRBV5-1	-	CASSLSGEGDYGYTF	TGCGCCAGCAGCTTGTCCGGGGAAGGAGACTATGGCTACACCTTC